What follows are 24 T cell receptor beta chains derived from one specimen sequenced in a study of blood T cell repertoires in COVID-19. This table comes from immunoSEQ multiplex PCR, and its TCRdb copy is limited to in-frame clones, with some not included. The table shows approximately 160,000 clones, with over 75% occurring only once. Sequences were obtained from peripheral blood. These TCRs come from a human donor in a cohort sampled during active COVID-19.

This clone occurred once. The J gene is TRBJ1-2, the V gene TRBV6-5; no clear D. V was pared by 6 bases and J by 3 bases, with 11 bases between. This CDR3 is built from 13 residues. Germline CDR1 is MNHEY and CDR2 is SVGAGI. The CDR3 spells CASRVNLDYGYTF. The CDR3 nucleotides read TGTGCCAGCAGGGTAAATCTAGACTATGGCTACACCTTC.

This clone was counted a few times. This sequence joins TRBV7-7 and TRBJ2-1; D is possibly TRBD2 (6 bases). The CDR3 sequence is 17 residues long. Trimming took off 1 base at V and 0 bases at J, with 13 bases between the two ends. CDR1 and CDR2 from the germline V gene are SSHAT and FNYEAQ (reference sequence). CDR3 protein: CASSLGGVSSSYNEQFF. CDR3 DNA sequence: TGTGCCAGCAGCTTAGGGGGGGTCTCCAGCTCCTACAATGAGCAGTTCTTC.

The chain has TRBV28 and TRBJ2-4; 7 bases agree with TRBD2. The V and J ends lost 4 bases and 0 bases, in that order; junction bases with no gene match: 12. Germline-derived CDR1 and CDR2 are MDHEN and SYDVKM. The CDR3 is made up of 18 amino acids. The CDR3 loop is CASSSSWGGLLAKNIQYF. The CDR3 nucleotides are TGTGCCAGCAGTTCATCGTGGGGGGGTCTTTTAGCCAAAAACATTCAGTACTTC.

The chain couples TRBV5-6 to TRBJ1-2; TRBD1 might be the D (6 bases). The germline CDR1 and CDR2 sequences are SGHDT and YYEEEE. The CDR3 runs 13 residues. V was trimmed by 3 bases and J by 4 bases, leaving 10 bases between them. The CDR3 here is CASSSGHLYGYTF. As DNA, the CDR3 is TGTGCCAGCAGCTCGGGACATCTCTATGGCTACACCTTC.

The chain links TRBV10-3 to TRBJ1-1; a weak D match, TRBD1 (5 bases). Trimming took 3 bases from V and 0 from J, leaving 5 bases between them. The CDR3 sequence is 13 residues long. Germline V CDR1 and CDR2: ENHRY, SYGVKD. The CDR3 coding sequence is TGTGCCATCAGTGACAGGGTGAACACTGAAGCTTTCTTT. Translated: CAISDRVNTEAFF.

Written as DNA, the CDR3 is TGTGCCAGTAGGCTAACAGGGGCGAACACCGGGGAGCTGTTTTTT. The encoded protein is CASRLTGANTGELFF. This chain joins TRBV19 and TRBJ2-2; TRBD1 agrees at 7 bases. The CDR3 consists of 15 residues. The V gene end was trimmed by 6 bases and the J gene end by 0 bases; junction bases not matched to a gene: 4. The germline gives CDR1 LNHDA, CDR2 SQIVND (reference sequence). Variable domain in full (rest from reference TRBV19 and TRBJ2-2): DGGITQSPKYLFRKEGQNVTLSCEQNLNHDAMYWYRQDPGQGLRLIYYSQIVNDFQKGDIAEGYSVSREKKESFPLTVTSAQKNPTAFYLCASRLTGANTGELFFGEGSRLTVL.

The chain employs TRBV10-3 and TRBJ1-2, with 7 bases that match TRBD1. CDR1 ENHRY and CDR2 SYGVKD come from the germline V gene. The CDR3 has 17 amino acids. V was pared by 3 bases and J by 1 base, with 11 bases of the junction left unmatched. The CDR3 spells CAISESQGYAHNYGYTF. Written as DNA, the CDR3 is TGTGCCATCAGTGAATCACAGGGGTACGCCCATAACTATGGCTACACCTTC.

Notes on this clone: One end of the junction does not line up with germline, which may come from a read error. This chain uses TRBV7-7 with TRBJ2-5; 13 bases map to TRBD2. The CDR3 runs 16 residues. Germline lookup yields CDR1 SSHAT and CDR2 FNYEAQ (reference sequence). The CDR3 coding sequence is TGTGCTAGCAGCGGACGACTAGCGGGGGGCCAAGAGACCCAGTACTTC. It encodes CASSGRLAGGQETQYF.

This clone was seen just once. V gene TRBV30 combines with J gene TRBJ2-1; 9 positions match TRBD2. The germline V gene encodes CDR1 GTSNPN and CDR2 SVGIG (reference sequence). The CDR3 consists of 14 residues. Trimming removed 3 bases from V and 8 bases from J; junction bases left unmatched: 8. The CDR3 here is CAWRGLASSDEQFF. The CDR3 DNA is TGTGCCTGGAGAGGACTAGCGTCGTCGGATGAGCAGTTCTTC. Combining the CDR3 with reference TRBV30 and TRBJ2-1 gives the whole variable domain SQTIHQWPATLVQPVGSPLSLECTVEGTSNPNLYWYRQAAGRGLQLLFYSVGIGQISSEVPQNLSASRPQDRQFILSSKKLLLSDSGFYLCAWRGLASSDEQFFGPGTRLTVL.

As DNA, the CDR3 is TGTGCCAGCAGCTTAGGGGGGACAGGGGGCGTGTACGAGCAGTACTTC. Encoded protein: CASSLGGTGGVYEQYF. The chain couples TRBV7-6 to TRBJ2-7, with TRBD1 matching over 12 bases. Germline CDR1 SGHVS, CDR2 FNYEAQ. V dropped 1 base and J dropped 4; count of bases not matched to a gene: 5. The CDR3 covers 16 residues.

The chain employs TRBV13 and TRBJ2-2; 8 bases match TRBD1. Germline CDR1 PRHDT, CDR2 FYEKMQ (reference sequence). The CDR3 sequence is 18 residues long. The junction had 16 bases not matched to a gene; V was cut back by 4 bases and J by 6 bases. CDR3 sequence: CASSSKMRTGWIPGELFF. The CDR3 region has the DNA TGTGCCAGCAGCTCGAAGATGAGGACAGGGTGGATCCCCGGGGAGCTGTTTTTT. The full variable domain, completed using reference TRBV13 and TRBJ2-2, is AAGVIQSPRHLIKEKRETATLKCYPIPRHDTVYWYQQGPGQDPQFLISFYEKMQSDKGSIPDRFSAQQFSDYHSELNMSSLELGDSALYFCASSSKMRTGWIPGELFFGEGSRLTVL.

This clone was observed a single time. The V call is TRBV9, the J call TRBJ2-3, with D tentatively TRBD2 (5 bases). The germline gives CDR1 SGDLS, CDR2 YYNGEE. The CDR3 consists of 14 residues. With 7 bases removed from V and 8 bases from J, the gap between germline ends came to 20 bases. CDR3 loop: CASSSLAFNPTQYF. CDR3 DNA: TGTGCCAGCTCCAGTCTAGCATTCAACCCTACGCAGTATTTT.

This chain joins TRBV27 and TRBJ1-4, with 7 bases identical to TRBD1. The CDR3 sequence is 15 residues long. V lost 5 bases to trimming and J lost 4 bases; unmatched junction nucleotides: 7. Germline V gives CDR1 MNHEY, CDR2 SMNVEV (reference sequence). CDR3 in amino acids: CASSATGTVNEKLFF. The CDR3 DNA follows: TGTGCCAGCAGTGCAACCGGGACAGTTAATGAAAAACTGTTTTTT.

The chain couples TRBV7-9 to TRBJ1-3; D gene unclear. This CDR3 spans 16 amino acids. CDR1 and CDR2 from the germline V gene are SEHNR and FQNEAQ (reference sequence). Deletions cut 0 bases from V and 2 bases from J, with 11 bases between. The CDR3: CASSLAAVVTGNTIYF. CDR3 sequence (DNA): TGTGCCAGCAGCTTAGCGGCTGTGGTAACTGGAAACACCATATATTTT.

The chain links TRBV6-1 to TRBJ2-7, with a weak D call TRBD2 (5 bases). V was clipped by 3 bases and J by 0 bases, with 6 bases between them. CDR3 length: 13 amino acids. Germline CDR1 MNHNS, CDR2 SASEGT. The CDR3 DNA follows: TGTGCCAGCAGTGATGGGAGCTCCTACGAGCAGTACTTC. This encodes CASSDGSSYEQYF.

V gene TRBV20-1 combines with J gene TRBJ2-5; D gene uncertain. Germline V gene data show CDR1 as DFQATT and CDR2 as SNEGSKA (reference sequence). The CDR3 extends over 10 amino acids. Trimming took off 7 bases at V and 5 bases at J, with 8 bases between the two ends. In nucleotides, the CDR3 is TGCAGTGTGCTCGGTGAGACCCAGTACTTC. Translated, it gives CSVLGETQYF.

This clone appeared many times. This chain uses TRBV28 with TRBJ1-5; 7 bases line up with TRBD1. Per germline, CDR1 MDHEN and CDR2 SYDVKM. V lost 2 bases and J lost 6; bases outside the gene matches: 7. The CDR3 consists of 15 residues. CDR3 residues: CASSLETGLVQPQHF. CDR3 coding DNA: TGTGCCAGCAGTTTAGAGACAGGGCTGGTTCAGCCCCAGCATTTT.

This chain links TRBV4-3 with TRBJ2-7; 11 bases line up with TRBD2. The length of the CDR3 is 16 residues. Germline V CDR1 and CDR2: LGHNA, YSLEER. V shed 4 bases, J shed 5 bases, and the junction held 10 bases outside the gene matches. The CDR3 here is CASSPWASGRSDEQYF. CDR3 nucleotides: TGCGCCAGCAGCCCATGGGCTAGCGGGAGGAGCGACGAGCAGTACTTC.

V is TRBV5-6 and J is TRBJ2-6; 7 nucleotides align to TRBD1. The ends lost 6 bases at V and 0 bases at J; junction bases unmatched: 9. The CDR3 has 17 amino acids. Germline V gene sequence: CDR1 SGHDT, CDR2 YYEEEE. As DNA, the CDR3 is TGTGCCAGCAAGACTCGGGACAGTCGCTCTGGGGCCAACGTCCTGACTTTC. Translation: CASKTRDSRSGANVLTF.

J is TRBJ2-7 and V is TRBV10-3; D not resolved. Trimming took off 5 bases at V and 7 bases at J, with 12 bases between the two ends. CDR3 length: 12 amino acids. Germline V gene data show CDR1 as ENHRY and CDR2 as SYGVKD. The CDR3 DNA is TGTGCCATCAGTACGTCTGGTCAGGAGCAGTACTTC. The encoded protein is CAISTSGQEQYF.

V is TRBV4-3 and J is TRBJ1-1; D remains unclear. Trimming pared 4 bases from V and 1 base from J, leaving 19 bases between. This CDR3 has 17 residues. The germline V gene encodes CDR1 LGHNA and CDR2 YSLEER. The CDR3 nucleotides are TGCGCCAGCAGCCTGGAGGTGGTCGGGGTGGGGAACACTGAAGCTTTCTTT. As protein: CASSLEVVGVGNTEAFF.

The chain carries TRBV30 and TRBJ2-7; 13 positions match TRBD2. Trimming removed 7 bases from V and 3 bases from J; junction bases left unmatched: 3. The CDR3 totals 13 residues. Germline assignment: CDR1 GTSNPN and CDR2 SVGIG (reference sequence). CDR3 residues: CASRTSGGYEQYF. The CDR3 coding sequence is TGTGCCTCGCGGACTAGCGGGGGCTACGAGCAGTACTTC.

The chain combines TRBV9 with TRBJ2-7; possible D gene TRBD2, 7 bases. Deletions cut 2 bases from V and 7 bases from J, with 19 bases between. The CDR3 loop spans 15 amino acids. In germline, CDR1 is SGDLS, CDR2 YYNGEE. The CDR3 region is CASSVGGATGSEQYF. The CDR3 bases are TGTGCCAGCAGCGTGGGGGGGGCTACCGGATCGGAGCAGTACTTC.

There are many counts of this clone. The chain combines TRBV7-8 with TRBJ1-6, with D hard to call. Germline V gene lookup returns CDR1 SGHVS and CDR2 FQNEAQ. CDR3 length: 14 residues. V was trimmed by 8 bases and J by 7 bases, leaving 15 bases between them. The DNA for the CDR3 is TGTGCCAGCGGCCGGGGAGGAGGGAATTCACCCCTCCACTTT. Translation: CASGRGGGNSPLHF.